This T cell receptor beta chain was captured by sequencing in a study of CD8 T cells in ankylosing spondylitis. Study-level results: A TCR beta motif of under ten highly homologous variants appeared characteristic of ankylosing spondylitis blood. Disease-linked clones proved CD8+ and comparatively uncommon in peripheral blood. It was reported that disease-linked clones were significantly enriched in matched ankylosing spondylitis synovial fluid.

In making TCR beta libraries, quantitative 5'-RACE with molecular barcodes was used. TCRdb reanalysed the 5' RACE reads using MiXCR and keeps one entry per CDR3 protein. In the table there are about 140,000 distinct CDR3 sequences, roughly 8.8% of which are singletons. This clonotype was observed a few times. Antigen: not known. V was clipped by 6 bases and J by 6 bases, with 22 bases between them. This CDR3 spans 16 amino acids. The germline gives CDR1 MDHEN, CDR2 SYDVKM. The chain uses TRBV28 and TRBJ2-3, with D possibly matching TRBD1 (5 bases). The specimen sequenced was synovial fluid, either unsorted or a sorted T cell fraction (not recorded which). This receptor was taken from a male donor with ankylosing spondylitis. CDR3 coding DNA: TGTGCCAGCAGCTCTGGTCAGGGCTCTTTGGGGGATACGCAGTATTTT. Translation: CASSSGQGSLGDTQYF.